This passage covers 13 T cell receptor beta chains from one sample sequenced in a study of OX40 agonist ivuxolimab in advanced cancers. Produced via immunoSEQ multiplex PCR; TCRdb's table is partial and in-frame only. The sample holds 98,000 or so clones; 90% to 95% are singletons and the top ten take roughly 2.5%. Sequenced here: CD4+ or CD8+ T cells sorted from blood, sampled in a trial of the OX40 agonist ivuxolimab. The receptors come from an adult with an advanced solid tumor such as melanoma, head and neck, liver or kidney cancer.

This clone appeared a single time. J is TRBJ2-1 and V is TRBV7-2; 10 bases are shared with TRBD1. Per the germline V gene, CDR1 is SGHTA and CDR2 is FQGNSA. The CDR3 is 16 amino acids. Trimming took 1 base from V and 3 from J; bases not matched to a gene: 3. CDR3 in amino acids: CASSLGGDRGYNEQFF. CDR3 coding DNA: TGTGCCAGCAGCTTAGGTGGGGACAGGGGCTACAATGAGCAGTTCTTC. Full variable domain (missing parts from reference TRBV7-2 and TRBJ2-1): GAGVSQSPSNKVTEKGKDVELRCDPISGHTALYWYRQSLGQGLEFLIYFQGNSAPDKSGLPSDRFSAERTGGSVSTLTIQRTQQEDSAVYLCASSLGGDRGYNEQFFGPGTRLTVL.

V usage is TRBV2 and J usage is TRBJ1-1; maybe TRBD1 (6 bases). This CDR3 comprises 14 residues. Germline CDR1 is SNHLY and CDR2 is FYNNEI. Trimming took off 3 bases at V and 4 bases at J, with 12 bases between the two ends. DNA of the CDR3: TGTGCCAGCAGTGATCAGGGGAGTATCACTGAAGCTTTCTTT. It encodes CASSDQGSITEAFF.

DNA for the CDR3: TGTGCCAGTAACGATCCGTCAGGGAGCAATCAGCCCCAGCATTTT. It is translated as CASNDPSGSNQPQHF. The V call is TRBV19, the J call TRBJ1-5, with a possible D match to TRBD1 (5 bases). This CDR3 region has 15 residues. Trimming stripped 7 bases from V and 1 base from J, with 14 bases between. Germline V gene sequence: CDR1 LNHDA, CDR2 SQIVND (reference sequence).

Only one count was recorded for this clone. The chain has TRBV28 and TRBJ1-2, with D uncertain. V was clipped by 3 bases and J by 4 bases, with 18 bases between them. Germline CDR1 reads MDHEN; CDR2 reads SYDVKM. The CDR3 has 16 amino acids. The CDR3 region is CASSFPLGGRSYGYTF. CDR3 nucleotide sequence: TGTGCCAGCAGTTTCCCGCTGGGAGGGCGTAGCTATGGCTACACCTTC.

In nucleotides, the CDR3 is TGTGCCAGCAGCTGGCCCGGGACTGAGGAGACCCAGTACTTC. Translated, it gives CASSWPGTEETQYF. The rearrangement joins TRBV5-5 to TRBJ2-5; possible D gene TRBD2, 6 bases. The CDR3 length is 14 residues. Germline V CDR1 and CDR2: SGHKS, YYEKEE (reference sequence). With 3 bases removed from V and 5 bases from J, the gap between germline ends came to 14 bases.

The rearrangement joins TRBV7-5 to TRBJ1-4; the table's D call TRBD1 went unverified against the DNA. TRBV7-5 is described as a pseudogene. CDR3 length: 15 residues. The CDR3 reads CARSFFLRAHEKLFF. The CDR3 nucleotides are TGTGCCAGAAGCTTCTTCCTCAGGGCCCATGAAAAACTGTTTTTT.

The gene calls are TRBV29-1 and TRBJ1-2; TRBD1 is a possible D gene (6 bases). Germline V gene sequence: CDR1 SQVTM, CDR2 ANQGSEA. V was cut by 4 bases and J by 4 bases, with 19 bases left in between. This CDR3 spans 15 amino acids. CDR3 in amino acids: CSVGRGGGAIYGYTF. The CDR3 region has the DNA TGCAGCGTTGGCAGGGGTGGGGGCGCGATCTATGGCTACACCTTC.

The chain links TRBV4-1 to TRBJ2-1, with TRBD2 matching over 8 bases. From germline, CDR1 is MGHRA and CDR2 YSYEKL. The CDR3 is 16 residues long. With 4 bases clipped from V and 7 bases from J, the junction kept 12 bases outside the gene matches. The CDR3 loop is CASSLVGLAGGNEQFF. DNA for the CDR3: TGCGCCAGCAGCCTCGTGGGGCTAGCGGGTGGAAATGAGCAGTTCTTC.

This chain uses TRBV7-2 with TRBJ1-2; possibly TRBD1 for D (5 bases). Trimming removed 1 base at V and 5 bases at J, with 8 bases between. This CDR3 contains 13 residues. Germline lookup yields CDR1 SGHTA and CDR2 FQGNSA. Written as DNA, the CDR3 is TGTGCCAGCAGCTTAGGGGCAGGGTATGGCTACACCTTC. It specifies CASSLGAGYGYTF. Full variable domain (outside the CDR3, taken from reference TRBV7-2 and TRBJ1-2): GAGVSQSPSNKVTEKGKDVELRCDPISGHTALYWYRQSLGQGLEFLIYFQGNSAPDKSGLPSDRFSAERTGGSVSTLTIQRTQQEDSAVYLCASSLGAGYGYTFGSGTRLTVV.

The CDR3 nucleotides are TGTGCCAGCAGCCTAGGGCCTAATCAGCCCCAGCATTTT. Its translation: CASSLGPNQPQHF. The V gene is TRBV7-2, the J gene TRBJ1-5; D not resolved. This CDR3 spans 13 amino acids. Looked up from germline, CDR1 is SGHTA and CDR2 is FQGNSA. Deletions cut 5 bases from V and 4 bases from J, with 9 bases between.

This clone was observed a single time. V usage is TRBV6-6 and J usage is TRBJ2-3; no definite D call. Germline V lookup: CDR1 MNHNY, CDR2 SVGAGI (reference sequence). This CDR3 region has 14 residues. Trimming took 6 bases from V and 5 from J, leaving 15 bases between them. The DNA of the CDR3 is TGTGCCAGCAGGACCAGCGTAGAGCAAGATACGCAGTATTTT. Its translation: CASRTSVEQDTQYF.

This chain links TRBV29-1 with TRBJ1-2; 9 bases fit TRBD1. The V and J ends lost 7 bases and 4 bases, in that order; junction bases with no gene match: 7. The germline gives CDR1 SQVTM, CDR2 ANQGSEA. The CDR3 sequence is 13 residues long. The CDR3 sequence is CSALGGQGYGYTF. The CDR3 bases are TGCAGCGCCCTTGGGGGACAGGGCTATGGCTACACCTTC.

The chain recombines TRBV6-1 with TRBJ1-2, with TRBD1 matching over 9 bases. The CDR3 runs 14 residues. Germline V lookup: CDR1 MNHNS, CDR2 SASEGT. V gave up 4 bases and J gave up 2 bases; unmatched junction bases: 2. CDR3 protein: CASSAGQGNYGYTF. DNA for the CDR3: TGTGCCAGCAGTGCGGGACAGGGAAACTATGGCTACACCTTC.